Shown below are 4 T cell receptor beta chains from a single sample sequenced in a study of cytomegalovirus exposure and HLA in healthy donors. PCR involved 60 Vbeta and 13 Jbeta primers. Some clones are missing from TCRdb's copy, which holds only in-frame ones; the method was immunoSEQ multiplex PCR. The data contain roughly 150,000 clones, nearly 10% of them singletons. Sequences were obtained from PBMCs. These receptors were obtained from a man in his forties or fifties in good health and CMV-seronegative.

This clone has a handful of counts. The chain has TRBV6-1 and TRBJ1-5; 8 bases align to TRBD1. This CDR3 has 16 residues. Germline V gives CDR1 MNHNS, CDR2 SASEGT. V was clipped by 6 bases and J by 4 bases; unmatched bases: 11. This CDR3 reads CASSEYRTGTNQPQHF. The DNA of the CDR3 is TGTGCCAGCAGCGAATACCGGACAGGGACTAATCAGCCCCAGCATTTT.

This clone was detected only a few times. Other DNA variants within this sample encode the same CDR3. The chain has TRBV6-1 and TRBJ1-2; TRBD1 matches 7 bases. The germline V gene encodes CDR1 MNHNS and CDR2 SASEGT. The V segment lost 2 bases and the J segment 1 base; nucleotides outside the gene matches: 4. The CDR3 has 15 residues. This CDR3 is CASSEWTGSNYGYTF. The CDR3 bases are TGTGCCAGCAGTGAATGGACAGGCAGTAACTATGGCTACACCTTC.

This clone has only one observation. This sequence joins TRBV27 and TRBJ1-5, with TRBD1 matching 8 bases. The V and J ends lost 1 base and 0 bases, in that order; junction bases with no gene match: 8. The germline V gene encodes CDR1 MNHEY and CDR2 SMNVEV (reference sequence). The CDR3 sequence is 18 residues long. The CDR3 DNA reads TGTGCCAGCAGTTTATTATCAGGGGGCGAACCTAGCAATCAGCCCCAGCATTTT. This translates into CASSLLSGGEPSNQPQHF.

This chain joins TRBV6-6 and TRBJ2-1, with a tentative D call TRBD2 (6 bases). Per germline, CDR1 MNHNY and CDR2 SVGAGI (reference sequence). Deletions cut 6 bases from V and 7 bases from J, with 19 bases between. The CDR3 spans 15 residues. The DNA for the CDR3 is TGTGCCAGCAGCACCACGGGTCGCGGGAAGAATGAGCAGTTCTTC. Translating gives CASSTTGRGKNEQFF.